The 30 T cell receptor beta chains below come from one sample, sequenced in a study of T cell responses to AZD1222 COVID-19 vaccine. Assay: immunoSEQ multiplex PCR; the TCRdb copy retains only in-frame clones and omits some. The repertoire includes about 140,000 clones, around 90% of them detected once, and around 3.6% sits in the top ten. Sample: peripheral blood, taken on day 0 of AZD1222 vaccination. The receptors were sampled from an adult in good health.

V gene TRBV7-3 combines with J gene TRBJ2-3; D call uncertain. The V gene's germline CDR1 is SGHTA and CDR2 FQGTGA. Trimming took 4 bases from V and 4 from J, leaving 15 bases between them. The CDR3 extends over 15 amino acids. The CDR3 sequence: CASSWAGGGPDTQYF. In DNA, the CDR3 is TGTGCCAGCAGCTGGGCAGGCGGTGGACCAGATACGCAGTATTTT.

The chain employs TRBV6-2 or TRBV6-3 and TRBJ2-7, with 9 bases that match TRBD1. J gave up 9 bases and V 0 bases, and 6 bases lay outside the gene matches. The length of the CDR3 is 14 residues. In germline, CDR1 is MNHEY, CDR2 SVGEGT. In nucleotides, the CDR3 is TGTGCCAGCAGTTACTCAGGGACAGGGTTTTCGCAGTACTTC. This gives the protein CASSYSGTGFSQYF.

The V gene is TRBV7-3, the J gene TRBJ1-1, with D tentatively TRBD1 (5 bases). This CDR3 is 13 amino acids long. V lost 6 bases and J 1 base, leaving 9 bases between the germline ends. Germline loops: CDR1 SGHTA, CDR2 FQGTGA. Here the CDR3 DNA reads TGTGCCAGCAGTTTCGGGGCGAACACTGAAGCTTTCTTT. This translates into CASSFGANTEAFF. Complete variable domain (other parts from reference TRBV7-3 and TRBJ1-1): GAGVSQTPSNKVTEKGKYVELRCDPISGHTALYWYRQSLGQGPEFLIYFQGTGAADDSGLPNDRFFAVRPEGSVSTLKIQRTERGDSAVYLCASSFGANTEAFFGQGTRLTVV.

The V call is TRBV7-3, the J call TRBJ2-4; 8 nucleotides agree with TRBD2. Per germline, CDR1 SGHTA and CDR2 FQGTGA. The junction had 13 bases not matched to a gene; V was cut back by 5 bases and J by 7 bases. The CDR3 length is 16 residues. In nucleotides, the CDR3 is TGTGCCAGCAGCCCCAATCCCGGGACTAGAAGGAACATTCAGTACTTC. This sequence encodes CASSPNPGTRRNIQYF.

The chain combines TRBV9 with TRBJ2-6; D unclear. The germline V gene has CDR1 SGDLS and CDR2 YYNGEE. The CDR3 spans 15 residues. Between the trimmed V and J ends, which lost 1 base and 1 base, there was a span of 6 bases. The CDR3 sequence is CASSVRWSGANVLTF. For the CDR3, the DNA is TGTGCCAGCAGCGTAAGATGGTCTGGGGCCAACGTCCTGACTTTC.

The chain links TRBV27 to TRBJ1-5; 7 nucleotides agree with TRBD1. Germline assignment: CDR1 MNHEY and CDR2 SMNVEV (reference sequence). Trimming cost V 6 bases and J 5 bases; bases outside gene matches: 7. The CDR3 runs to 14 residues. The CDR3 bases are TGTGCCAGCAGCCCGACAGGGTCCTATCAGCCCCAGCATTTT. Translated, it gives CASSPTGSYQPQHF.

Of note for this clone: One end of the junction varies from germline; a read error may be responsible. The chain couples TRBV5-8 to TRBJ1-3; D may be TRBD1 (6 bases). This CDR3 spans 11 amino acids. The germline V gene encodes CDR1 SGHTS and CDR2 YDEGEE. CDR3 region: CASSRDRFPGF. In nucleotides, the CDR3 is TGTGCCAGCAGCCGTGACAGGTTCCCTGGTTTT.

The V and J genes are TRBV5-1 and TRBJ2-1; D is possibly TRBD1 or TRBD2 (6 bases each). The CDR3 extends over 12 amino acids. Germline V gene data show CDR1 as SGHRS and CDR2 as YFSETQ. The germline V and J ends were trimmed by 4 bases and 9 bases, with 11 bases remaining between them. This chain's CDR3 is CASSKEGGEQFF. Here the CDR3 DNA reads TGCGCCAGCAGCAAAGAGGGGGGTGAGCAGTTCTTC. The full variable domain, its missing parts supplied by reference TRBV5-1 and TRBJ2-1, is KAGVTQTPRYLIKTRGQQVTLSCSPISGHRSVSWYQQTPGQGLQFLFEYFSETQRNKGNFPGRFSGRQFSNSRSEMNVSTLELGDSALYLCASSKEGGEQFFGPGTRLTVL.

V is TRBV6-2 or TRBV6-3 and J is TRBJ1-2; TRBD1 matches at 7 bases. CDR1 is MNHEY and CDR2 is SVGEGT in the germline V gene. The CDR3 is 18 residues long. Trimming removed 4 bases from V and 5 bases from J; junction bases left unmatched: 19. Here the CDR3 DNA reads TGTGCCAGCAGTTCGGTACGACTGATAACCGGGACAGCTTATGGCTACACCTTC. Protein sequence: CASSSVRLITGTAYGYTF.

The chain joins TRBV5-4 to TRBJ1-4; 11 positions agree with TRBD1. V gave up 0 bases and J gave up 7 bases; unmatched junction bases: 2. Per the germline V gene, CDR1 is SGHNT and CDR2 is YYREEE (reference sequence). The CDR3 has 15 residues. CDR3 loop: CASSLAGTGGEKLFF. The CDR3, as DNA: TGTGCCAGCAGCTTGGCCGGGACAGGGGGTGAAAAACTGTTTTTT.

This clone was detected only a few times. The V gene is TRBV12-3 or TRBV12-4, the J gene TRBJ2-3, with D possibly being TRBD1 or TRBD2 (6 bases each). CDR3 length equals 13 residues. The V and J ends lost 6 bases and 8 bases respectively, with 15 bases between them. CDR3 DNA: TGTGCCAGCAGGGTCGGGGGCAGTAGTACGCAGTATTTT. As protein: CASRVGGSSTQYF.

This chain connects TRBV11-1 to TRBJ2-1; maybe TRBD1 (7 bases). Per the germline V gene, CDR1 is SGHAT and CDR2 is FQDESV (reference sequence). This CDR3 has 14 residues. Between the trimmed V and J ends, which lost 5 bases and 8 bases, there was a span of 16 bases. As DNA, the CDR3 is TGTGCCAGCAGCCTCCGACAGGGAGGCCATGAGCAGTTCTTC. Amino acid sequence: CASSLRQGGHEQFF.

The chain employs TRBV28 and TRBJ2-1; 7 bases map to TRBD1. The CDR3 consists of 12 residues. Trimming cost V 7 bases and J 6 bases; bases outside gene matches: 3. CDR1 is MDHEN, CDR2 SYDVKM, per germline. In nucleotides, the CDR3 is TGTGCCAGCACTACAGGGGTCAATGAGCAGTTCTTC. Residues: CASTTGVNEQFF.

This chain joins TRBV9 and TRBJ1-2, with no clear D. Germline-derived CDR1 and CDR2 are SGDLS and YYNGEE. This CDR3 spans 13 amino acids. Trimming stripped 3 bases from V and 4 bases from J, with 10 bases between. The DNA for the CDR3 is TGTGCCAGCAGCGCCGGGGAGGCCTATGGCTACACCTTC. It yields the protein CASSAGEAYGYTF.

This sequence joins TRBV6-2 or TRBV6-3 and TRBJ2-7; possibly TRBD2 for D (5 bases). CDR1 and CDR2 from the germline V gene are MNHEY and SVGEGT. The germline V and J ends were trimmed by 0 bases and 3 bases, with 21 bases remaining between them. The CDR3 sequence is 18 residues long. The CDR3 spells CASSYSTAGHPLLYEQYF. The CDR3 DNA is TGTGCCAGCAGTTACTCGACCGCGGGTCATCCTCTTCTCTACGAGCAGTACTTC.

This chain uses TRBV10-1 with TRBJ1-1, with 7 nucleotides matching TRBD1. Germline values: CDR1 WNHNN, CDR2 SYGVQD (reference sequence). The CDR3 is made up of 13 amino acids. Trimming cost V 7 bases and J 3 bases; bases outside gene matches: 5. Here the CDR3 reads CASKSGTDTEAFF. The CDR3 bases are TGCGCCAGCAAGTCCGGGACAGACACTGAAGCTTTCTTT.

Only a few counts were recorded for this clone. The gene calls are TRBV6-4 and TRBJ2-3, with D tentatively TRBD2 (6 bases). The ends were cut back, 3 bases at V and 4 bases at J, with 14 bases in the middle. This CDR3 comprises 15 residues. CDR1 MRHNA and CDR2 SNTAGT come from the germline V gene. CDR3 loop: CASSEVGGSADTQYF. The CDR3 nucleotides are TGTGCCAGCAGTGAAGTTGGGGGGTCCGCAGATACGCAGTATTTT.

This clone was detected only once. The chain recombines TRBV19 with TRBJ1-1; D is uncertain. Trimming took 2 bases from V and 6 from J, leaving 13 bases between them. The germline V gene encodes CDR1 LNHDA and CDR2 SQIVND (reference sequence). This CDR3 is 14 amino acids long. As DNA, the CDR3 is TGTGCCAGTAGTATAATCGCGGCGGCCCCTGAAGCTTTCTTT. Translation gives CASSIIAAAPEAFF.

The count of this clone is one. V gene TRBV5-6 combines with J gene TRBJ2-7; unclear D gene. V dropped 4 bases and J dropped 1 base, with 6 bases sitting between them. The CDR3 has 12 amino acids. CDR1 and CDR2 (germline): SGHDT, YYEEEE. CDR3: CASSQSSYEQYF. As DNA, the CDR3 is TGTGCCAGCAGCCAGTCTTCCTACGAGCAGTACTTC.

V gene TRBV30 combines with J gene TRBJ2-5, with TRBD1 matching over 9 bases. Trimming took 4 bases from V and 5 from J; bases not matched to a gene: 5. This CDR3 comprises 13 residues. CDR1 GTSNPN and CDR2 SVGIG come from the germline V gene (reference sequence). As DNA, the CDR3 is TGTGCCTGGAATACGGGACAGGGTGAGACCCAGTACTTC. This gives the protein CAWNTGQGETQYF.

This clone was detected once. The rearrangement uses TRBV27 and TRBJ2-7, with D possibly matching TRBD2 (6 bases). This CDR3 spans 11 amino acids. Germline assignment: CDR1 MNHEY and CDR2 SMNVEV (reference sequence). Trimming left V 7 bases short and J 7 bases short, with 11 bases between. The CDR3 here is CASTWGDEQYF. The CDR3 DNA is TGTGCCAGCACCTGGGGGGATGAGCAGTACTTC.

V gene TRBV7-9 combines with J gene TRBJ1-3, with TRBD1 matching over 8 bases. V trimming: 4 bases; J trimming: 6 bases; junction bases outside the gene matches: 14. The CDR3 consists of 17 residues. Germline V gene sequence: CDR1 SEHNR, CDR2 FQNEAQ (reference sequence). CDR3 in amino acids: CASSSSDHDRGVNTIYF. The CDR3 DNA reads as TGTGCCAGCAGCTCGTCGGATCATGACAGGGGAGTAAACACCATATATTTT.

The rearrangement uses TRBV6-2 or TRBV6-3 and TRBJ1-1; 7 bases align to TRBD1. The germline gives CDR1 MNHEY, CDR2 SVGEGT. The length of the CDR3 is 15 residues. J lost 1 base, V lost 2 bases, and 4 bases had no gene match. CDR3 sequence reads: CASSYRTGGNTEAFF. For the CDR3, the DNA is TGTGCCAGCAGTTACCGGACAGGTGGGAACACTGAAGCTTTCTTT.

The rearrangement uses TRBV19 and TRBJ1-2; 11 nucleotides agree with TRBD1. CDR1 and CDR2 (germline): LNHDA, SQIVND (reference sequence). This CDR3 has 19 amino acids. Unmatched junction bases numbered 14, after V lost 5 bases and J lost 0 bases. CDR3 nucleotides: TGTGCCAGTAGTGTCGACCTTGGACAGGGGGCTCCCCCTAACTATGGCTACACCTTC. Its translation is CASSVDLGQGAPPNYGYTF.

This rearrangement joins TRBV7-9 to TRBJ1-1; D gene uncertain. Trimming took 2 bases from V and 0 from J, leaving 10 bases between them. CDR3 length equals 15 residues. Germline loops: CDR1 SEHNR, CDR2 FQNEAQ (reference sequence). The CDR3 here is CASSLPGPMNTEAFF. DNA of the CDR3: TGTGCCAGCAGCTTACCAGGTCCCATGAACACTGAAGCTTTCTTT.

The genes are TRBV27 and TRBJ1-5; D remains ambiguous. CDR1 and CDR2 from the germline V gene are MNHEY and SMNVEV (reference sequence). The CDR3 totals 16 residues. Trimming left V 5 bases short and J 3 bases short, with 17 bases between. The CDR3 DNA reads TGTGCCAGCAGTCTACGCGGCCTTGGTGACAATCAGCCCCAGCATTTT. Residues: CASSLRGLGDNQPQHF.

This chain uses TRBV6-5 with TRBJ2-7; D may be TRBD2 (6 bases). CDR1 and CDR2 from the germline V gene are MNHEY and SVGAGI. Trimming took 6 bases from V and 2 from J, leaving 14 bases between them. The CDR3 length is 14 residues. CDR3 sequence reads: CASRFPGLPYEQYF. The CDR3 DNA is TGTGCCAGCAGATTCCCGGGACTCCCCTACGAGCAGTACTTC.

In this sample, this clone turned up once. This sequence joins TRBV5-6 and TRBJ1-1; the D gene is possibly TRBD1 (5 bases). Trimming pared 0 bases from V and 0 bases from J, leaving 6 bases between. Germline CDR1 is SGHDT and CDR2 is YYEEEE. The CDR3 extends over 14 amino acids. As DNA, the CDR3 is TGTGCCAGCAGCTTGGGGACAATGAACACTGAAGCTTTCTTT. As protein: CASSLGTMNTEAFF.

V and J are TRBV30 and TRBJ2-1; D unclear. CDR3 length: 11 residues. Deletions cut 7 bases from V and 4 bases from J, with 8 bases between. Germline V gene data show CDR1 as GTSNPN and CDR2 as SVGIG (reference sequence). The CDR3 reads CASQYYNEQFF. Here the CDR3 DNA reads TGTGCCTCCCAATATTACAATGAGCAGTTCTTC.

The rearrangement joins TRBV2 to TRBJ1-4; 7 positions match TRBD1. V shed 3 bases and J 8 bases; nucleotides not matched to a gene: 6. The CDR3 has 14 residues. Germline V lookup: CDR1 SNHLY, CDR2 FYNNEI. The CDR3 sequence is CASSEVKQGEKLFF. The CDR3 nucleotides are TGTGCCAGCAGTGAGGTTAAACAGGGGGAAAAACTGTTTTTT.